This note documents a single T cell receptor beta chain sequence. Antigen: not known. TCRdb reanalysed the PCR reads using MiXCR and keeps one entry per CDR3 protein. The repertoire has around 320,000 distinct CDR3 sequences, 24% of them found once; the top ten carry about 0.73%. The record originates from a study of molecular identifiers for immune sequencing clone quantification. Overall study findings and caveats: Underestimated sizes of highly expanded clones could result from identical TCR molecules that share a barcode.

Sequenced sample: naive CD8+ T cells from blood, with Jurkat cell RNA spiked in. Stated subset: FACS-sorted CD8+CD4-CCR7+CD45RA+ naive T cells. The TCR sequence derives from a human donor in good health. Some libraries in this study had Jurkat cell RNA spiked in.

In DNA, the CDR3 is TGTGCCAGTAGTATAGACGCCATCGGGACCCGAGACTACGAGCAGTACTTC. The encoded protein is CASSIDAIGTRDYEQYF. This sequence joins TRBV19 and TRBJ2-7; D is possibly TRBD1 or TRBD2 (5 bases each). Germline CDR1 reads LNHDA; CDR2 reads SQIVND (reference sequence). V shed 0 bases and J shed 3 bases, with 18 bases lying between them. This CDR3 region has 17 residues.